Listed here are 3 T cell receptor beta chains from one sample, sequenced in a study of T cell responses to AZD1222 COVID-19 vaccine. Clones were sequenced by immunoSEQ multiplex PCR, and TCRdb holds only the in-frame ones, with some missing. The repertoire consists of about 120,000 clones, with roughly nine tenths occurring once and the leading ten covering under 5.5%. Sequencing used peripheral blood, obtained on day 0 of AZD1222 vaccination. All receptors derive from an adult in good health.

The sample holds a few counts of this clone. The rearrangement uses TRBV6-2 or TRBV6-3 and TRBJ1-2, with D possibly TRBD1 on 5 matching bases. V gave up 0 bases and J gave up 8 bases, with 10 bases separating them. Germline assignment: CDR1 MNHEY and CDR2 SVGEGT. The CDR3 contains 13 residues. The CDR3 nucleotides read TGTGCCAGCAGTTACTCGGGGGTTTACGGCTACACCTTC. Protein sequence: CASSYSGVYGYTF.

This clone came up once. This chain links TRBV21-1 with TRBJ2-7; the table's D call, TRBD1, was not checked against the DNA. TRBV21-1 is a listed pseudogene. The CDR3 sequence is 19 residues long. The CDR3, as DNA: TGTGCCAGCAGCCCAGGAACTTCAAAAGGAGCCAGGGGTTCCTACGAGCAGTACTTC. Translation: CASSPGTSKGARGSYEQYF.

The rearrangement joins TRBV19 to TRBJ2-7; D is perhaps TRBD2 (6 bases). Trimming shortened V by 2 bases and J by 4 bases, and 6 bases separated the two germline ends. The CDR3 consists of 12 residues. The germline gives CDR1 LNHDA, CDR2 SQIVND (reference sequence). DNA for the CDR3: TGTGCCAGTAGTATAAGCGGGTACGAGCAGTACTTC. Protein product: CASSISGYEQYF.